The 13 T cell receptor beta chains below all came from one sample that was sequenced in a study of control samples from healthy donors and cancer patients. The table came from immunoSEQ multiplex PCR; TCRdb's copy has only in-frame clones and leaves some out. The data contain about 54,000 clones, roughly 96% of them singletons. The sequenced sample consisted of blood. Receptor source: a young woman in good health.

This sequence joins TRBV19 and TRBJ2-7, with D hard to call. The V end was cut by 2 bases, the J end by 5 bases, with 10 bases between. The CDR3 extends over 13 amino acids. Germline values: CDR1 LNHDA, CDR2 SQIVND (reference sequence). The CDR3 nucleotides read TGTGCCAGTAGTATACAGCATGCCGACGAGCAGTACTTC. Protein sequence: CASSIQHADEQYF. The complete variable domain, with remaining parts taken from reference TRBV19 and TRBJ2-7, reads DGGITQSPKYLFRKEGQNVTLSCEQNLNHDAMYWYRQDPGQGLRLIYYSQIVNDFQKGDIAEGYSVSREKKESFPLTVTSAQKNPTAFYLCASSIQHADEQYFGPGTRLTVT.

This chain uses TRBV6-5 with TRBJ1-6, with 10 bases that match TRBD1. With 6 bases clipped from V and 9 bases from J, the junction kept 5 bases outside the gene matches. CDR3 length: 14 amino acids. The V gene's germline CDR1 is MNHEY and CDR2 SVGAGI. As DNA, the CDR3 is TGTGCCAGCAGGGGGACAGGGGATACTTCACCCCTCCACTTT. Encoded protein: CASRGTGDTSPLHF.

The V gene is TRBV29-1, the J gene TRBJ2-7; a weak D match, TRBD2 (6 bases). The V and J ends lost 4 bases and 5 bases respectively, with 21 bases between them. The CDR3 length is 15 residues. Germline loops: CDR1 SQVTM, CDR2 ANQGSEA. In nucleotides, the CDR3 is TGCAGCGTTGCCGTAGGGGTGGGAGGCCAAAACGAGCAGTACTTC. This translates into CSVAVGVGGQNEQYF.

V gene TRBV6-5 combines with J gene TRBJ1-3; D is uncertain. The V end was cut by 5 bases, the J end by 4 bases, with 9 bases between. The CDR3 totals 13 residues. The germline CDR1 and CDR2 sequences are MNHEY and SVGAGI. CDR3 sequence: CASSRSGGNTIYF. CDR3 bases: TGTGCCAGCAGTCGGTCGGGCGGAAACACCATATATTTT.

V gene TRBV9 combines with J gene TRBJ2-2; 9 bases are shared with TRBD1. The CDR3 extends over 16 amino acids. Germline assignment: CDR1 SGDLS and CDR2 YYNGEE. The V and J ends lost 4 bases and 3 bases, in that order; junction bases with no gene match: 7. The CDR3 DNA reads TGTGCCAGCAGCCCCCAGACAGGGGGTGACACCGGGGAGCTGTTTTTT. It yields the protein CASSPQTGGDTGELFF.

This clone appeared once. The chain carries TRBV6-5 and TRBJ2-3, with 9 bases identical to TRBD2. The V gene's germline CDR1 is MNHEY and CDR2 SVGAGI. V lost 6 bases to trimming and J lost 4 bases; unmatched junction nucleotides: 8. This CDR3 contains 15 residues. In DNA, the CDR3 is TGTGCCAGCAGCACACTAGCGGGCGCTTCAGATACGCAGTATTTT. It specifies CASSTLAGASDTQYF.

The rearrangement uses TRBV7-9 and TRBJ1-1, with D perhaps TRBD1 (5 bases). Germline-derived CDR1 and CDR2 are SEHNR and FQNEAQ (reference sequence). Trimming took off 4 bases at V and 2 bases at J, with 14 bases between the two ends. CDR3 length equals 15 residues. The CDR3 sequence: CASSSQGGTNTEAFF. CDR3 nucleotide sequence: TGTGCCAGCAGCTCCCAGGGCGGGACTAACACTGAAGCTTTCTTT.

The genes are TRBV27 and TRBJ1-1; 8 bases map to TRBD1. Germline CDR1 MNHEY, CDR2 SMNVEV (reference sequence). The CDR3 consists of 15 residues. V dropped 2 bases and J dropped 5; count of bases not matched to a gene: 7. The DNA of the CDR3 is TGTGCCAGCAGTTTAAGACAGGGGTCGGGGACTGAAGCTTTCTTT. It codes for CASSLRQGSGTEAFF.

Only one count was recorded for this clone. The chain employs TRBV7-9 and TRBJ2-1; unclear D gene. Germline CDR1 and CDR2: SEHNR and FQNEAQ (reference sequence). This CDR3 spans 16 amino acids. V lost 1 base to trimming and J lost 0 bases, with 10 bases between them. Here the CDR3 reads CASSLVRMSSYNEQFF. The CDR3, as DNA: TGTGCCAGCAGCTTAGTGCGGATGAGCTCCTACAATGAGCAGTTCTTC.

The chain couples TRBV2 to TRBJ1-1; no reliable D call. Trimming took 4 bases from V and 1 from J, leaving 7 bases between them. Germline CDR1 reads SNHLY; CDR2 reads FYNNEI. The CDR3 sequence is 13 residues long. The CDR3 DNA reads TGTGCCAGCAGTGGTGCTGAGAACACTGAAGCTTTCTTT. Residues: CASSGAENTEAFF.

The genes are TRBV5-1 and TRBJ1-1, with 7 bases that match TRBD1. CDR1 SGHRS and CDR2 YFSETQ come from the germline V gene. The CDR3 extends over 14 amino acids. After removal of 4 bases from V and 4 bases from J, the junction contained 7 bases not matched to a gene. In DNA, the CDR3 is TGCGCCAGCAGCCAAGGGGGCGCTTCCACTGAAGCTTTCTTT. It yields the protein CASSQGGASTEAFF.

The rearrangement links TRBV27 to TRBJ2-1; 11 bases line up with TRBD2. CDR3 size: 15 residues. The V gene end was trimmed by 5 bases and the J gene end by 3 bases; junction bases not matched to a gene: 3. CDR1 and CDR2 (germline): MNHEY, SMNVEV (reference sequence). CDR3 sequence: CASSGTSGYYNEQFF. For the CDR3, the DNA is TGTGCCAGCAGTGGGACTAGCGGTTACTACAATGAGCAGTTCTTC.

This clone was recorded once. The chain is built from TRBV7-3 and TRBJ2-1; no reliable D call. CDR1 and CDR2 from the germline V gene are SGHTA and FQGTGA. Trimming shortened V by 3 bases and J by 9 bases, and 18 bases separated the two germline ends. The CDR3 runs 15 residues. The CDR3, as DNA: TGTGCCAGCAGCTTGGCGATTACAGAATCAAGTGAGCAGTTCTTC. This encodes CASSLAITESSEQFF.